The source of this T cell receptor (beta chain) is a study of T cell repertoires in cytomegalovirus infection. Study conclusions and caveats: Dominating the ex vivo response were TCR beta clonotypes that were CMV-specific and HLA-C-restricted.

TCRdb ran MiXCR on the reads and lists one entry per CDR3 protein. The sample includes hundreds of thousands of distinct CDR3 sequences, roughly a sixth of them seen just once. Points on this clonotype: Its antigen is unidentified.

This TCR came from a human donor in good health (CMV status not recorded). Some clones in this sample may be carry-over from other donors' samples. Material for sequencing was PBMCs.

The DNA for the CDR3 is TGTGCCAGCAGTTTGGAGGGGAGTCGGACTGAAGCTTTCTTT. This gives the protein CASSLEGSRTEAFF. The chain has TRBV12-3 or TRBV12-4 and TRBJ1-1; D is perhaps TRBD1 (5 bases). The CDR3 runs to 14 residues. The V end was cut by 3 bases, the J end by 5 bases, with 13 bases between.